A selection of T cell receptor beta chains follows, all from one sample in a study of blood T cells in healthy people across ages. TCRdb ran MiXCR on the 5' RACE reads and lists one entry per CDR3 protein. Here the sample spans over 1,500,000 distinct CDR3 sequences, roughly 43% being singletons. The source material was blood. These receptors were obtained from a human donor in good health. CDR3s include the opening cysteine and the closing phenylalanine or tryptophan. D genes are given only for firm matches. Size tells how often a clone was seen (once, few, many) or the class of an expanded clone, and some rows leave it out.

V	size	D	J	DNA	CDR3
TRBV29-1	NA	NA	TRBJ2-1	TGCAGCCTCTCGCGAGGGGGGACCTACAATGAGCAGTTCTTC	CSLSRGGTYNEQFF
TRBV5-6	NA	NA	TRBJ1-2	TGTGCCAGCAGCTTGCGACCGTCCGGCTACACCTTC	CASSLRPSGYTF
TRBV4-2	few	TRBD1	TRBJ1-6	TGTGCCAGCAGCCAAGGGGGGGGACAGAGGAATTCACCCCTCCACTTT	CASSQGGGQRNSPLHF
TRBV3-1	NA	NA	TRBJ1-6	TGTGCCAGCAGCACCCGATGGAATTCACCCCTCCACTTT	CASSTRWNSPLHF
TRBV7-2	NA	NA	TRBJ2-7	TGTGCCAGCAGTTCGGGACTCTACGCCTACGAGCAGTACTTC	CASSSGLYAYEQYF
TRBV10-3	NA	NA	TRBJ2-5	TGTGCCATATGGGATACGGGTCAAGAGACCCAGTACTTC	CAIWDTGQETQYF
TRBV4-1	few	TRBD1	TRBJ1-2	TGCGCCAGCAGCCAAGGACGACAGGGGGATTACGGCTACACCTTC	CASSQGRQGDYGYTF
TRBV20-1	NA	NA	TRBJ1-2	TGCAGTGCTGGCCTTGGGACGGATCATGGCTACACCTTC	CSAGLGTDHGYTF
TRBV7-9	NA	NA	TRBJ1-2	TGTGCCAGCAGCCCCCGGACATCAGGTGGCTACACCTTC	CASSPRTSGGYTF
TRBV28	few	TRBD1	TRBJ2-7	TGTGCCAGCAGATACAGGGGGAACTCCTACGAGCAGTACTTC	CASRYRGNSYEQYF
TRBV7-8	NA	NA	TRBJ1-5	TGTGCCAGCAGCTTAGAGATGGACAAGTCTTATAGCAATCAGCCCCAGCATTTT	CASSLEMDKSYSNQPQHF
TRBV4-2	NA	NA	TRBJ2-1	TGTGCCAGCAGCCAAGTCTTGGGCGGTGACAATGAGCAGTTCTTC	CASSQVLGGDNEQFF
TRBV4-1	NA	TRBD2	TRBJ2-1	TGCGCCAGCAGCGCCCAACTAGCGGGGGTGGGATACAATGAGCAGTTCTTC	CASSAQLAGVGYNEQFF
TRBV20-1	NA	NA	TRBJ2-3	TGCAGTGCCGAACTGACTATTTCAGATACGCAGTATTTT	CSAELTISDTQYF
TRBV24-1	NA	TRBD1	TRBJ2-1	TGTGCCACCAGCCCCCCAAGGGGGCCCTACAATGAGCAGTTCTTC	CATSPPRGPYNEQFF
TRBV5-1	NA	NA	TRBJ2-1	TGCGCCAGCAGCACGGAGGGGGGTTCCTACAATGAGCAGTTCTTC	CASSTEGGSYNEQFF
TRBV20-1	NA	NA	TRBJ1-6	TGCAGTACCCCCGCCTCCTCCTATAATTCGCCCCTCCACTTT	CSTPASSYNSPLHF
TRBV29-1	many	NA	TRBJ2-5	TGCAGCTCGCAGTACGGACAAGAGACCCAGTACTTC	CSSQYGQETQYF
TRBV7-2	NA	NA	TRBJ1-2	TGTGCCAGCGAGCGTATAAGGGGGAACTATGGCTACACCTTC	CASERIRGNYGYTF
TRBV15	NA	NA	TRBJ1-1	TGTGCCACCAGCAGAGTAGTGAACACTGAAGCTTTCTTT	CATSRVVNTEAFF
TRBV7-8	few	TRBD1	TRBJ2-3	TGTGCCAGCAACCTAGAGGACAGGGGGACAGATACGCAGTATTTT	CASNLEDRGTDTQYF
TRBV7-2	NA	NA	TRBJ1-5	TGTGCCAGCAGCTTTCAATATAGTCAGCCCCAGCATTTT	CASSFQYSQPQHF
TRBV7-8	NA	NA	TRBJ1-1	TGTGCCAGCACCAACAGATACGGGTCCCCCACTGAAGCTTTCTTT	CASTNRYGSPTEAFF
TRBV5-5	few	NA	TRBJ1-1	TGTGCCAGCAGCTCCATGACAGAATCTTACAGTGAAGCTTTCTTT	CASSSMTESYSEAFF
TRBV3-1	NA	NA	TRBJ2-5	TGTGCCAGCACCTGGGACCGACGCGACCAAGAGACCCAGTACTTC	CASTWDRRDQETQYF
TRBV9	NA	NA	TRBJ1-2	TGTGCCAGCAGCCCCCATCCTGGGATGGAGGGTGGCTACACCTTC	CASSPHPGMEGGYTF
TRBV20-1	few	NA	TRBJ2-1	TGCAGTGCTAGAGTGTTAACAGCTTCCTACAATGAGCAGTTCTTC	CSARVLTASYNEQFF
TRBV7-2	NA	NA	TRBJ2-1	TGTGCCAGCAGCTTATACCAGCGAAGTGAGCAGTTCTTC	CASSLYQRSEQFF
TRBV4-2	NA	TRBD2	TRBJ2-3	TGTGCCAGCAGCCAAGGTGTGACTAGCGGGGGGATGGATACGCAGTATTTT	CASSQGVTSGGMDTQYF
TRBV20-1	NA	NA	TRBJ2-1	TGCAGTGCTAGAGATCCCAGAGTCCGAGTAAATGAGCAGTTCTTC	CSARDPRVRVNEQFF
TRBV9	NA	NA	TRBJ2-7	TGTGCCAGCAGCCCACAGGTAGTTTCCGGCGACGAGCAGTACTTC	CASSPQVVSGDEQYF
TRBV7-8	few	NA	TRBJ2-7	TGTGCCAGCAGCTCTAACCCGGCGGAAGAGCAGTACTTC	CASSSNPAEEQYF
TRBV19	few	NA	TRBJ2-1	TGTGCCAGTAGTTACTCTAGGGAAAATGAGCAGTTCTTC	CASSYSRENEQFF
TRBV28	many	TRBD1	TRBJ1-2	TGTGCCAGCAGTCTCAGACAGGGGCCCGTCTATGGCTACACCTTC	CASSLRQGPVYGYTF
TRBV24-1	NA	NA	TRBJ1-5	TGTGCCACCAGTGATAAACGGGACGAACCAAATCAGCCCCAGCATTTT	CATSDKRDEPNQPQHF
TRBV4-1	few	NA	TRBJ1-1	TGCGCCAGCAGCCTATCCAATGGGTTTCTTATGAACACTGAAGCTTTCTTT	CASSLSNGFLMNTEAFF
TRBV6-5	NA	NA	TRBJ1-5	TGTGCCAGCAGTTACTCAGGAGGGGCCGGCAATCAGCCCCAGCATTTT	CASSYSGGAGNQPQHF
TRBV9	NA	NA	TRBJ2-5	TGTGCCAGCAGCGCTACAGGGTTGGAGACCCAGTACTTC	CASSATGLETQYF
TRBV7-3	few	NA	TRBJ2-3	TGTGCCAGCAGCTTAGGGTGGGGGGCCAGCACAGATACGCAGTATTTT	CASSLGWGASTDTQYF
TRBV20-1	few	TRBD1	TRBJ2-7	TGCAGTGCTAGTGGGACAGGGGAGAGCTACGAGCAGTACTTC	CSASGTGESYEQYF
TRBV12-3/TRBV12-4	few	NA	TRBJ1-1	TGTGCCAGCAGTCCGACCAGACGGGGGACTGAAGCTTTCTTT	CASSPTRRGTEAFF
TRBV6-1	few	NA	TRBJ2-3	TGTGCCAGCAGTGTACAAGATACGCAGTATTTT	CASSVQDTQYF
TRBV7-8	once	NA	TRBJ1-2	TGTGCCAGCAGCTTAGATAACAGGGGCTACACCTTC	CASSLDNRGYTF
TRBV3-1	few	NA	TRBJ1-1	TGTGCCAGCAGCCAAGAAGGACGTACTGAAGCTTTCTTT	CASSQEGRTEAFF
TRBV27	few	NA	TRBJ1-1	TGTGCCAGCAGTTTATCGATCAGGGTTTTCCGCTCTTTGAGCACTGAAGCTTTCTTT	CASSLSIRVFRSLSTEAFF
TRBV9	few	NA	TRBJ2-7	TGTGCCAGCAGCCCCCAAGGTGGGGTCGTGAAGTACTTC	CASSPQGGVVKYF
TRBV12-3/TRBV12-4	NA	NA	TRBJ1-2	TGTGCCACCTGGGGGAGGGACGGCTACACCTTC	CATWGRDGYTF
TRBV4-3	NA	NA	TRBJ2-6	TGCGCCAGCAGCCAAGAGTGGGCAGGGTTACGATCTGGCGCCAACGTCCTGACTTTC	CASSQEWAGLRSGANVLTF
TRBV27	NA	TRBD1	TRBJ2-3	TGTGCCAGCAACCTAGGGGCCGGGACAGCCTTCACAGATACGGAGTATTTT	CASNLGAGTAFTDTEYF
TRBV18	few	TRBD1	TRBJ2-1	TGTGCCAGCTCACCTAACCAGGGGGTAGTAAATGAGCAGTTCTTC	CASSPNQGVVNEQFF
TRBV20-1	NA	NA	TRBJ2-7	TGCAGTGCTCTTGACCTCAGGGAGTACCCGTACGAGCAGTACTTC	CSALDLREYPYEQYF
TRBV29-1	many	TRBD2	TRBJ2-7	TGCAGCGTTGAAGCTAGCGGGGGGCGAACATACTCCTACGAGCAGTACTTC	CSVEASGGRTYSYEQYF
TRBV7-3	NA	TRBD1	TRBJ2-5	TGTGCCAGCAGCCCAGGGGGCGCGGGGCAAGAGACCCAGTACTTC	CASSPGGAGQETQYF